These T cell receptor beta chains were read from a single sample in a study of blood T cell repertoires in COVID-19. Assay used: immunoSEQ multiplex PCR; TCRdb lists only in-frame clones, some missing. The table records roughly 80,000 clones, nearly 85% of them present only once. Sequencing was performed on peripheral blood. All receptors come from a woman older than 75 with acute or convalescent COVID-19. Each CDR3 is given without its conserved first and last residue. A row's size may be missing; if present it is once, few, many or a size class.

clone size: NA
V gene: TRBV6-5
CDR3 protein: ASNRDSYNEQF

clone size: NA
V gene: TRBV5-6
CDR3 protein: ASSLNSLEQY

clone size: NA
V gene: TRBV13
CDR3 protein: ASSLRLAGTDTQY

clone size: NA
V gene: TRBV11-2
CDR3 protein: ASSYGQDNEQF

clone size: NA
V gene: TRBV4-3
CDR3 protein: ASSQELAGDPYEQY

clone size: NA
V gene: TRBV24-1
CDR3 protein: ATSEWTGTGSYEQY

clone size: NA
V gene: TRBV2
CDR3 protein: ASSVFETQY

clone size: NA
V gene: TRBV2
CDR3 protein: ASSPGQYNSPLH

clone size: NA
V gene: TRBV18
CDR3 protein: ASSPSRDRHYGYT

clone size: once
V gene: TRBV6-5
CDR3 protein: ASSYSGQGSSYEQY

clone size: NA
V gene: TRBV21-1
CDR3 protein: ASSSDGTAGANVLT

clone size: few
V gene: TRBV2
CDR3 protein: ASSGQGGTQY

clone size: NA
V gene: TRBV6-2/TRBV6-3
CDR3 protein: ASSYLATPNTGELF

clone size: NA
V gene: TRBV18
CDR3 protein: ASSPRLAGAETQY

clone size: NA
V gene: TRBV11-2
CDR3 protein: ASSFAGGSYEQY

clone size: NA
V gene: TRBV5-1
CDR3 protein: ASSTQGQANYGYT

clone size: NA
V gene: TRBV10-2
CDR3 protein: ASREPGQGSGGYT

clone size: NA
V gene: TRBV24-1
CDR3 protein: ATSDPVTGEGTDTQY

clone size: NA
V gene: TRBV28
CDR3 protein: ASSGGQFREQY

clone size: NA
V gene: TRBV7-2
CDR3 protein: ASSWRRADTQY

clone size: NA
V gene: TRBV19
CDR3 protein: ASSIGHRDGAQETQY

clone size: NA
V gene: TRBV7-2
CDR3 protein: ASSADRAGNTIY

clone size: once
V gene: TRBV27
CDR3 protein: ASSHTGVQPQH

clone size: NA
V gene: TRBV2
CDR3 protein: ASRKDSQETQY